A selection of T cell receptor beta chains follows, all from one sample in a study of CD8 T cells in Susac syndrome. TCRdb passed the immunoSEQ multiplex PCR reads through MiXCR, listing each CDR3 protein once. The sample holds about 130,000 distinct CDR3 sequences, 91% seen once. Sequencing input: CD8+ T cells from PBMCs. These receptors originate from a human donor with multiple sclerosis. Each CDR3 is given with its conserved first and last residue. A D gene is named only where the DNA matches it firmly. Not every row has a clone size; where given, it reads once, few, many or a size class.

J gene: TRBJ2-1
D gene: TRBD2
V gene: TRBV4-1
clone size: -
CDR3 DNA: TGCGCCAGCAGCCAAGATTTTCTCTCTAGCGGGACCTTTTACAATGAGCAGTTCTTC
CDR3 protein: CASSQDFLSSGTFYNEQFF

J gene: TRBJ1-1
D gene: -
V gene: TRBV12-3/TRBV12-4
clone size: -
CDR3 DNA: TGTGCCAGCAGTTTTACGGGGGAATGGACTGAAGCTTTCTTT
CDR3 protein: CASSFTGEWTEAFF

J gene: TRBJ2-7
D gene: TRBD2
V gene: TRBV20-1
clone size: -
CDR3 DNA: TGCAGTGCTAGTACTAGCGAGGCCTACGAGCAGTACTTC
CDR3 protein: CSASTSEAYEQYF

J gene: TRBJ2-1
D gene: TRBD2
V gene: TRBV2
clone size: -
CDR3 DNA: TGTGCCAGCAGTCAGGGACTAGCGGGGGGGGCCCCGTACAATGAGCAGTTCTTC
CDR3 protein: CASSQGLAGGAPYNEQFF

J gene: TRBJ2-3
D gene: -
V gene: TRBV5-1
clone size: -
CDR3 DNA: TGCGCCAGCAGCTTGGCCCAGGGGTTTACTACGCAGTATTTT
CDR3 protein: CASSLAQGFTTQYF

J gene: TRBJ2-5
D gene: TRBD2
V gene: TRBV20-1
clone size: -
CDR3 DNA: TGCAGTGGGGACCATGGACTAGCGGGTCCTGGGGGGGAGACCCAGTACTTC
CDR3 protein: CSGDHGLAGPGGETQYF

J gene: TRBJ2-2
D gene: -
V gene: TRBV4-1
clone size: once
CDR3 DNA: TGCGCCAGCAGAGGCCGACAGTTCGCGAACACCGGGGAGCTGTTTTTT
CDR3 protein: CASRGRQFANTGELFF

J gene: TRBJ2-1
D gene: TRBD2
V gene: TRBV7-9
clone size: once
CDR3 DNA: TGTGCCAGCAGCTCGACTAGCGGGAGGAATGAGCAGTTCTTC
CDR3 protein: CASSSTSGRNEQFF

J gene: TRBJ1-1
D gene: -
V gene: TRBV29-1
clone size: -
CDR3 DNA: TGCAGCGTTGAAGGGAGGGCGGGCACTGAAGCTTTCTTT
CDR3 protein: CSVEGRAGTEAFF

J gene: TRBJ1-5
D gene: -
V gene: TRBV19
clone size: once
CDR3 DNA: TGTGCCAGTAGTATAGACCCGTCTAATAGCAATCAGCCCCAGCATTTT
CDR3 protein: CASSIDPSNSNQPQHF

J gene: TRBJ2-1
D gene: -
V gene: TRBV20-1
clone size: -
CDR3 DNA: TGCAGTGCTAGGGTCCTAACGGGGGCAACCTACAATGAGCAGTTCTTC
CDR3 protein: CSARVLTGATYNEQFF

J gene: TRBJ2-1
D gene: -
V gene: TRBV25-1
clone size: once
CDR3 DNA: TGTGCCGCCCACCAGGGGGGGGACAATGAGCAGTTCTTC
CDR3 protein: CAAHQGGDNEQFF

J gene: TRBJ2-3
D gene: -
V gene: TRBV5-1
clone size: -
CDR3 DNA: TGCGCCAGCAGCTTGGGGTCCGAGCCGGATACGCAGTATTTT
CDR3 protein: CASSLGSEPDTQYF

J gene: TRBJ1-4
D gene: -
V gene: TRBV7-9
clone size: -
CDR3 DNA: TGTGCCAGCAGCTTTGTGTTCGGGGGAAATGAAAAACTGTTTTTT
CDR3 protein: CASSFVFGGNEKLFF

J gene: TRBJ2-2
D gene: TRBD2
V gene: TRBV7-8
clone size: -
CDR3 DNA: TGTGCCAGCAGCCTCCGGACTAGCGGGAGGGAGGGTGTCGGGGAGCTGTTTTTT
CDR3 protein: CASSLRTSGREGVGELFF